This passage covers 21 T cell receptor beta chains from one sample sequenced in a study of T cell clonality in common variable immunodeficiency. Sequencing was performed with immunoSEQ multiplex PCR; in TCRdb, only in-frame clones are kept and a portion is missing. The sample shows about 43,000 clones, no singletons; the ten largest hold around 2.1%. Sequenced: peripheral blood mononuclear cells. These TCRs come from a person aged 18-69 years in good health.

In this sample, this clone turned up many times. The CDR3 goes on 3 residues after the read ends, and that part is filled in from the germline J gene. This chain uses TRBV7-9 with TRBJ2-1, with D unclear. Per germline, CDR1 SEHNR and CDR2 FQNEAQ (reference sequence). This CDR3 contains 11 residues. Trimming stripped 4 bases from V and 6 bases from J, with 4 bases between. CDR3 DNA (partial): TGTGCCAGCAGCTCCGGCAATGAG. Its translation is CASSSGNE. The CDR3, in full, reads CASSSGNEQFF.

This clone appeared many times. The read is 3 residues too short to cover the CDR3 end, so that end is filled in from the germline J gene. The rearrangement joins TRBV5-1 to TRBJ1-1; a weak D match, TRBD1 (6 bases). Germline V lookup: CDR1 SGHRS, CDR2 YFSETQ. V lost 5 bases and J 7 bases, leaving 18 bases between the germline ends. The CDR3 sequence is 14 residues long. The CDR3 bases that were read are TGCGCCAGCAGGACTTTGGACAGAACTAATGAA. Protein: CASRTLDRTNE. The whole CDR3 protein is CASRTLDRTNEAFF.

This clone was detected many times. The CDR3 sequence is CAWSPSPGRGSEQYF. CDR3 bases read: TGTGCCTGGAGTCCAAGCCCAGGCCGGGGATCCGAG. This chain connects TRBV30 to TRBJ2-7, with D possibly TRBD2 on 5 matching bases. The read terminates 3 residues before the CDR3 end, so the remaining end is supplied by the germline J gene. V gave up 2 bases and J gave up 6 bases, with 20 bases separating them. The V gene's germline CDR1 is GTSNPN and CDR2 SVGIG (reference sequence). The CDR3 runs 15 residues.

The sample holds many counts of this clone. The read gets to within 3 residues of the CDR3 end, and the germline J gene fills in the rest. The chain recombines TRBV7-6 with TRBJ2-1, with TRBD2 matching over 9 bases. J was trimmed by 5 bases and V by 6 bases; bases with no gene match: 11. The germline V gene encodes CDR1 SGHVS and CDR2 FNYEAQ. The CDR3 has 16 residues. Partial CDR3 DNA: TGTGCCAGCAGTGCGGGGGGGCCGAGTTATAACAATGAG. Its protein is CASSAGGPSYNNE. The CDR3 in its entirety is CASSAGGPSYNNEQFF.

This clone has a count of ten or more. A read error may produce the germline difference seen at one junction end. The sequenced CDR3 bases are TGTGCTAGCAGCTTGTCAGGGACGAACACCGGGGAG. This sequence encodes CASSLSGTNTGE. The entire CDR3 is CASSLSGTNTGELFF. V usage is TRBV7-7 and J usage is TRBJ2-2; weak D call: TRBD1 (5 bases). Read data end 3 residues before the CDR3 end; the end is taken from the germline J gene. The CDR3 spans 15 residues. Germline V gene sequence: CDR1 SSHAT, CDR2 FNYEAQ (reference sequence).

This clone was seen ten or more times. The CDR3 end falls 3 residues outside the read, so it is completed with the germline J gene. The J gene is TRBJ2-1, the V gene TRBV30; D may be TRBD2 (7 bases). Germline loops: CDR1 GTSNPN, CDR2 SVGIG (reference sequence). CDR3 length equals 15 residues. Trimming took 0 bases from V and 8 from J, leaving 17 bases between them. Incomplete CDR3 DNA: TGTGCCTGGAGTGTGGGGGCGGGAGAGATATATGAG. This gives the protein CAWSVGAGEIYE. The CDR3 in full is CAWSVGAGEIYEQFF.

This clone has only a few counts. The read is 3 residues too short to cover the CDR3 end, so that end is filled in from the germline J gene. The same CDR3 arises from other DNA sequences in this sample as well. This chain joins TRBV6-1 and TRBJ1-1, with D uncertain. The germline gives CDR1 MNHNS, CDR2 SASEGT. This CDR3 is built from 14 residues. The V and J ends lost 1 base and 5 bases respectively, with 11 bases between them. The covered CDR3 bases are TGTGCCAGCAGTGAAGGCAGGCGGGAGACTGAA. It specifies CASSEGRRETE. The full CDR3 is CASSEGRRETEAFF.

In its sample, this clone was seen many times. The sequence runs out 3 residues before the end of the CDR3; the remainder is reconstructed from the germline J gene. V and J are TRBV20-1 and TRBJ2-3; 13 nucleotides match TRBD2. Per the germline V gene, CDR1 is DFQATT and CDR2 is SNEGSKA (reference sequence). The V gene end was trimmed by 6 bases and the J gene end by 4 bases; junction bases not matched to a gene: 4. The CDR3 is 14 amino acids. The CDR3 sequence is CSAFTSGRADTQYF. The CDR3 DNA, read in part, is TGCAGTGCGTTTACTAGCGGGAGGGCAGATACG.

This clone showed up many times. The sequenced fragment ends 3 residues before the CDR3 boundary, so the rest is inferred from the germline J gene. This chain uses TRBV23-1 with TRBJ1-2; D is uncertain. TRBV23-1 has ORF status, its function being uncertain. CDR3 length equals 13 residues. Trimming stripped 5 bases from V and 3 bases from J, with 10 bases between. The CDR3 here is CASSVGYDYGYTF. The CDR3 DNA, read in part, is TGCGCCAGCAGTGTAGGGTACGACTATGGC.

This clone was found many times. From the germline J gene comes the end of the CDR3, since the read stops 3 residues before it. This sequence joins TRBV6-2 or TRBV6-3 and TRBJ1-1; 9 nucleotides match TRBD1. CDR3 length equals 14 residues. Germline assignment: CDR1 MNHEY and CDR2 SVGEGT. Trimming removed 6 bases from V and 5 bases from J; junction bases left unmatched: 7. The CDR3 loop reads CASSTGGARTEAFF. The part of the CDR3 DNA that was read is TGTGCCAGCAGCACAGGGGGCGCAAGGACTGAA.

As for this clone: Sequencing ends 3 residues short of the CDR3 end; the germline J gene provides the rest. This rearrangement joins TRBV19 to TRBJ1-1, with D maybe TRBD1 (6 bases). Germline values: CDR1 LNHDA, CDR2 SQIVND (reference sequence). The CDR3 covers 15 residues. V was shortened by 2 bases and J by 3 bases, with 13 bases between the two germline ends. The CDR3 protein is CASSIWGGGDTEAFF. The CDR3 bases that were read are TGTGCCAGTAGTATATGGGGAGGGGGGGACACTGAA.

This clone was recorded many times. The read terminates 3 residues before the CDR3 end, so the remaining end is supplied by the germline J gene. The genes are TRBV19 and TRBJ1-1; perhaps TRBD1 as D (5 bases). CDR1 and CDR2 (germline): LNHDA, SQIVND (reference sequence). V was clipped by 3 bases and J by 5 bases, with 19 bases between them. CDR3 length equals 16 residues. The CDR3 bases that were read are TGTGCCAGTAGTATCTCCGATTTCCCGGGGGGAACTGAA. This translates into CASSISDFPGGTE. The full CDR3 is CASSISDFPGGTEAFF.

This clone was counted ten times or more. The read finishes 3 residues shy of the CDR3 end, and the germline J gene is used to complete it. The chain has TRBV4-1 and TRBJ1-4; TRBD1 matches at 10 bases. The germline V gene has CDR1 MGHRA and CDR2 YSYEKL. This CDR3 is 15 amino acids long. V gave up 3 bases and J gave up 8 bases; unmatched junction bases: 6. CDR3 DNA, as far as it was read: TGCGCCAGCAGCCATCCGGGACAGGGGAACGAAAAA. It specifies CASSHPGQGNEK. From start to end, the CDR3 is CASSHPGQGNEKLFF.

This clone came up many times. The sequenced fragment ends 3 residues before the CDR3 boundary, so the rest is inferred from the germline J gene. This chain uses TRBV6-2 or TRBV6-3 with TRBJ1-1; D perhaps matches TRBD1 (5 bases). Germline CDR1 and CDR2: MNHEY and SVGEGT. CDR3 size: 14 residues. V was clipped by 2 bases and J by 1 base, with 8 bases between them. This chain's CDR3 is CASSYNTGNTEAFF. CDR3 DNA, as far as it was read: TGTGCCAGCAGTTACAATACAGGGAACACTGAA.

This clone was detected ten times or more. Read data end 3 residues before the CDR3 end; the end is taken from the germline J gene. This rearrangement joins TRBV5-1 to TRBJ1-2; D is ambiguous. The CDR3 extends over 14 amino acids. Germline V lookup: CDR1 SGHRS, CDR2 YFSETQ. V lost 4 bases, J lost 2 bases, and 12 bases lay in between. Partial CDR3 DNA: TGCGCCAGCAGCGTCCTACCGGTAAACTATGGC. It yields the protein CASSVLPVNYG. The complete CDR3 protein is CASSVLPVNYGYTF.

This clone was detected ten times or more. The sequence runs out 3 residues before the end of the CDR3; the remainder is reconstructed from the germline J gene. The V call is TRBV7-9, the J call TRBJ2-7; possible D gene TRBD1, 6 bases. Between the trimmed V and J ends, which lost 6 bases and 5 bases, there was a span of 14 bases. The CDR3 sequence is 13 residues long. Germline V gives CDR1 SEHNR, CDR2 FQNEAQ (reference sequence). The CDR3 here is CASSSSGVNEQYF. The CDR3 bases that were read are TGTGCCAGCAGTTCCTCAGGGGTCAACGAG.

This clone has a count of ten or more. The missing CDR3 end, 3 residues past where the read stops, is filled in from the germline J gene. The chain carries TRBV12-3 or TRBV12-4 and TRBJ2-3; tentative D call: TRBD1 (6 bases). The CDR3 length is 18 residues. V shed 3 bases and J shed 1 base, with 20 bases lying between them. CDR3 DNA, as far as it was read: TGTGCCAGCAGTTTGTCTCAACCGGGACACCCAGGCACAGATACG. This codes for CASSLSQPGHPGTDT. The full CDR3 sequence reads CASSLSQPGHPGTDTQYF.

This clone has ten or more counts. The chain's CDR3 is CASSFGNEKLFF. The CDR3 DNA, read in part, is TGTGCCAGCAGCTTCGGGAATGAAAAA. The rearrangement links TRBV5-6 to TRBJ1-4, with D unresolved. Read sequence stops 3 residues before the CDR3 end, and the germline J gene provides the missing end. The V end was cut by 2 bases, the J end by 5 bases, with 4 bases between. Per germline, CDR1 SGHDT and CDR2 YYEEEE. The CDR3 totals 12 residues.

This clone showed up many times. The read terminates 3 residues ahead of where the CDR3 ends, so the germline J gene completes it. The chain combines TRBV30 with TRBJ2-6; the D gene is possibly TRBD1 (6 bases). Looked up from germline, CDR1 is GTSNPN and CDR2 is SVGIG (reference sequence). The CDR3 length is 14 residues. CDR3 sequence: CARDTSSGANVLTF. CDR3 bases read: TGTGCTAGGGACACCTCCTCTGGGGCCAACGTC.

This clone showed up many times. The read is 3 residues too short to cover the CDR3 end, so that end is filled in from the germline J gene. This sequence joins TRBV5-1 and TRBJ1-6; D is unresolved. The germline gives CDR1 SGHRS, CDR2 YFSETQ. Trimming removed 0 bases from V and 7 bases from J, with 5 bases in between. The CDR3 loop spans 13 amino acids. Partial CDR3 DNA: TGCGCCAGCAGCTTGGGAGGGAATTCACCC. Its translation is CASSLGGNSP. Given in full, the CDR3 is CASSLGGNSPLHF.

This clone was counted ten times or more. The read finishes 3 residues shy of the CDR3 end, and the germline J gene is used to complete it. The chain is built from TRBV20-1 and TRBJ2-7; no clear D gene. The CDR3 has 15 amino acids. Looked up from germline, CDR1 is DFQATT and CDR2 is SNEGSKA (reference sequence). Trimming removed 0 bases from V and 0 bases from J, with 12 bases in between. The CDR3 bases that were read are TGCAGTGCTAGAGATCTGCAGGAGACCTCCTACGAG. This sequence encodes CSARDLQETSYE. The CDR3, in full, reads CSARDLQETSYEQYF.